The 22 T cell receptor beta chains listed next were all sequenced from one sample in a study of shared clonotypes between healthy human individuals. The method was immunoSEQ multiplex PCR; TCRdb's version includes in-frame clones alone and lacks a portion of them. Among some 1,400,000 clones listed, roughly 96% were seen once. Sequences were obtained from naive CD4+ T cells sorted from blood. Subset indicated: CD45RA+ positively selected. The receptor source for this set is a man under 40 in good health.

The chain combines TRBV27 with TRBJ1-5; TRBD1 is a possible D gene (5 bases). The CDR3 covers 15 residues. The germline V and J ends were trimmed by 2 bases and 3 bases, with 11 bases remaining between them. Per the germline V gene, CDR1 is MNHEY and CDR2 is SMNVEV (reference sequence). CDR3 in amino acids: CASSLEAGNNQPQHF. The CDR3 DNA follows: TGTGCCAGCAGTTTAGAAGCAGGGAACAATCAGCCCCAGCATTTT.

A word on this clone: The sample has other DNA sequences that encode this CDR3 too. The V call is TRBV11-3, the J call TRBJ2-7; no definite D call. This CDR3 has 13 residues. CDR1 and CDR2 from the germline V gene are SGHNT and YENEEA. The V gene lost 1 base and the J gene lost 0 bases, with 4 bases spanning the gap. The CDR3 reads CASSLGDSYEQYF. The CDR3 bases are TGTGCCAGCAGCTTAGGGGACTCCTACGAGCAGTACTTC.

The gene calls are TRBV7-8 and TRBJ2-2; possibly TRBD1 or TRBD2 for D (5 bases each). Germline CDR1 SGHVS, CDR2 FQNEAQ. This CDR3 comprises 13 residues. V dropped 5 bases and J dropped 6 bases, with 10 bases sitting between them. This CDR3 is CASSEPGPGELFF. CDR3 in DNA: TGTGCCAGCAGCGAGCCGGGGCCCGGGGAGCTGTTTTTT.

The V gene is TRBV7-9, the J gene TRBJ2-1; TRBD2 is a possible D gene (5 bases). V lost 0 bases to trimming and J lost 4 bases, with 10 bases between them. The germline gives CDR1 SEHNR, CDR2 FQNEAQ (reference sequence). The CDR3 consists of 15 residues. The CDR3: CASSLAGSGYNEQFF. Written as DNA, the CDR3 is TGTGCCAGCAGCTTAGCAGGGTCGGGGTACAATGAGCAGTTCTTC.

This clone was seen once. The chain has TRBV2 and TRBJ2-1; TRBD2 matches at 7 bases. From germline, CDR1 is SNHLY and CDR2 FYNNEI. This CDR3 contains 15 residues. V lost 11 bases, J lost 3 bases, and 13 bases stayed unmatched. The CDR3 reads CAYNQRRENYNEQFF. DNA for the CDR3: TGTGCCTACAACCAGCGGCGGGAGAACTACAATGAGCAGTTCTTC.

V usage is TRBV5-6 and J usage is TRBJ1-3; D may be TRBD1 (5 bases). Germline CDR1 SGHDT, CDR2 YYEEEE. V was shortened by 4 bases and J by 0 bases, with 11 bases between the two germline ends. CDR3 length equals 15 residues. CDR3 sequence reads: CASSRQGRSGNTIYF. As DNA, the CDR3 is TGTGCCAGCAGCCGTCAGGGCCGCTCTGGAAACACCATATATTTT.

The chain joins TRBV14 to TRBJ1-4, with D perhaps TRBD1 (6 bases). The CDR3 runs to 13 residues. Per germline, CDR1 SGHDN and CDR2 FVKESK. The V end lost 4 bases, the J end lost 5 bases, and 8 bases lay between the germline ends. As DNA, the CDR3 is TGTGCCAGCAGCCGAGGGGGGAATGAAAAACTGTTTTTT. Translation gives CASSRGGNEKLFF.

The chain couples TRBV6-5 to TRBJ2-1; D tentatively reads TRBD1 or TRBD2 (5 bases each). Germline V gene sequence: CDR1 MNHEY, CDR2 SVGAGI. The CDR3 runs 14 residues. Trimming removed 4 bases from V and 6 bases from J, with 13 bases in between. CDR3 in amino acids: CASSFGTASNEQFF. The CDR3 coding sequence is TGTGCCAGCAGTTTTGGGACCGCCTCCAATGAGCAGTTCTTC.

The rearrangement joins TRBV19 to TRBJ2-7, with D possibly being TRBD1 (6 bases). CDR3 length equals 11 residues. V shed 7 bases and J shed 2 bases, with 6 bases lying between them. Germline V gene lookup returns CDR1 LNHDA and CDR2 SQIVND (reference sequence). Here the CDR3 reads CASKGAYEQYF. The CDR3 nucleotides are TGTGCCAGTAAGGGGGCCTACGAGCAGTACTTC. Full variable domain (missing parts from reference TRBV19 and TRBJ2-7): DGGITQSPKYLFRKEGQNVTLSCEQNLNHDAMYWYRQDPGQGLRLIYYSQIVNDFQKGDIAEGYSVSREKKESFPLTVTSAQKNPTAFYLCASKGAYEQYFGPGTRLTVT.

The chain has TRBV6-5 and TRBJ2-1; the match to TRBD2 covers 9 bases. The V gene's germline CDR1 is MNHEY and CDR2 SVGAGI. The V and J ends lost 6 bases and 2 bases, in that order; junction bases with no gene match: 5. The CDR3 is 15 amino acids. DNA for the CDR3: TGTGCCAGCAGGTTAGCGGGAGTAACCTACAATGAGCAGTTCTTC. Translated: CASRLAGVTYNEQFF.

The chain combines TRBV5-1 with TRBJ2-5; 8 bases align to TRBD2. CDR3 length equals 14 residues. J lost 5 bases, V lost 3 bases, and 6 bases had no gene match. The germline V gene encodes CDR1 SGHRS and CDR2 YFSETQ. CDR3 sequence reads: CASSSGLVIETQYF. The CDR3 region has the DNA TGCGCCAGCAGCTCGGGACTAGTAATCGAGACCCAGTACTTC.

The rearrangement uses TRBV28 and TRBJ1-5; D may be TRBD1 (6 bases). CDR1 MDHEN and CDR2 SYDVKM come from the germline V gene. Trimming took 4 bases from V and 6 from J, leaving 16 bases between them. There are 15 residues in the CDR3. As DNA, the CDR3 is TGTGCCAGCAGTTCCTGGGGGGGGCAGAGTCAGCCCCAGCATTTT. It codes for CASSSWGGQSQPQHF.

CDR3 region: CASSRMTGTTGELFF. In DNA, the CDR3 is TGCGCCAGCAGCAGGATGACAGGGACCACCGGGGAGCTGTTTTTT. The V and J genes are TRBV5-1 and TRBJ2-2; 7 positions agree with TRBD1. This CDR3 spans 15 amino acids. In germline, CDR1 is SGHRS, CDR2 YFSETQ. V lost 4 bases, J lost 4 bases, and 7 bases stayed unmatched.

The chain recombines TRBV5-6 with TRBJ1-5; D remains ambiguous. Germline CDR1 and CDR2: SGHDT and YYEEEE. The CDR3 runs to 15 residues. V lost 3 bases to trimming and J lost 3 bases, with 13 bases between them. The CDR3 nucleotides are TGTGCCAGCAGCTATGGTGGACGGGCCAATCAGCCCCAGCATTTT. It translates to CASSYGGRANQPQHF.

This chain links TRBV28 with TRBJ2-7; tentatively, D is TRBD1 (7 bases). There are 15 residues in the CDR3. Deletions cut 3 bases from V and 1 base from J, with 13 bases between. The V gene's germline CDR1 is MDHEN and CDR2 SYDVKM. CDR3: CASSFAPGGSYEQYF. DNA of the CDR3: TGTGCCAGCAGTTTTGCGCCAGGGGGGTCCTACGAGCAGTACTTC.

This chain links TRBV5-4 with TRBJ2-7, with TRBD2 matching over 11 bases. Germline CDR1 and CDR2: SGHNT and YYREEE (reference sequence). CDR3 length: 15 amino acids. Trimming took 5 bases from V and 6 from J; bases not matched to a gene: 10. Here the CDR3 reads CASREELAGVGEQYF. DNA of the CDR3: TGTGCCAGCAGGGAAGAACTAGCGGGAGTGGGCGAGCAGTACTTC. The whole variable domain, filled in from reference TRBV5-4 and TRBJ2-7, reads ETGVTQSPTHLIKTRGQQVTLRCSSQSGHNTVSWYQQALGQGPQFIFQYYREEENGRGNFPPRFSGLQFPNYSSELNVNALELDDSALYLCASREELAGVGEQYFGPGTRLTVT.

V is TRBV7-2 and J is TRBJ1-1; D is undetermined. V lost 5 bases and J 4 bases, leaving 14 bases between the germline ends. The CDR3 contains 14 residues. Germline V CDR1 and CDR2: SGHTA, FQGNSA. CDR3 in amino acids: CASSDLTGSTEAFF. In DNA form, the CDR3 reads TGTGCCAGCAGCGACTTGACGGGGAGCACTGAAGCTTTCTTT.

With regard to this clone: Distinct nucleotide sequences in the sample also encode this CDR3. The chain has TRBV11-2 and TRBJ2-3, with D unresolved. Germline CDR1 reads SGHAT; CDR2 reads FQNNGV. V shed 6 bases and J shed 6 bases, with 7 bases lying between them. The CDR3 extends over 11 amino acids. The CDR3 DNA follows: TGTGCCAGCAGTACCACGGATACGCAGTATTTT. Translation gives CASSTTDTQYF.

The gene calls are TRBV19 and TRBJ1-3; D not resolved. Trimming stripped 3 bases from V and 2 bases from J, with 11 bases between. Germline CDR1 is LNHDA and CDR2 is SQIVND (reference sequence). The CDR3 runs to 15 residues. Written as DNA, the CDR3 is TGTGCCAGTAGTATCGCGACCCAGGCTGGAAACACCATATATTTT. This gives the protein CASSIATQAGNTIYF.

This clone appeared once. J is TRBJ2-2 and V is TRBV7-9, with a possible D match to TRBD2 (6 bases). The CDR3 has 15 amino acids. CDR1 and CDR2 (germline): SEHNR, FQNEAQ (reference sequence). Trimming took 3 bases from V and 7 from J, leaving 15 bases between them. CDR3: CASSFVGLRVGELFF. Here the CDR3 DNA reads TGTGCCAGCAGCTTCGTGGGACTTCGTGTCGGGGAGCTGTTTTTT.

The chain is built from TRBV7-2 and TRBJ1-4, with D maybe TRBD1 (5 bases). Germline V gene data show CDR1 as SGHTA and CDR2 as FQGNSA. V was clipped by 4 bases and J by 6 bases, with 9 bases between them. The CDR3 totals 13 residues. The CDR3 DNA reads TGTGCCAGCAGCTCAGCAGGGTATGAAAAACTGTTTTTT. It codes for CASSSAGYEKLFF. Drawing the rest from reference TRBV7-2 and TRBJ1-4, the complete variable domain is GAGVSQSPSNKVTEKGKDVELRCDPISGHTALYWYRQSLGQGLEFLIYFQGNSAPDKSGLPSDRFSAERTGGSVSTLTIQRTQQEDSAVYLCASSSAGYEKLFFGSGTQLSVL.

This clone showed up just once. The chain couples TRBV11-2 to TRBJ1-1; D is ambiguous. V lost 0 bases, J lost 7 bases, and 12 bases lay in between. This CDR3 contains 14 residues. In germline, CDR1 is SGHAT, CDR2 FQNNGV. The DNA for the CDR3 is TGTGCCAGCAGCTTAGATCCCCACCGGGATGAAGCTTTCTTT. The encoded protein is CASSLDPHRDEAFF.